The rows below give T cell receptor beta chains drawn from one sample of a study of CD8 T cells in Susac syndrome. A single record per CDR3 protein comes from TCRdb applying MiXCR to the immunoSEQ multiplex PCR reads. The repertoire consists of 300,000 to 350,000 distinct CDR3 sequences, with about 91% occurring once and the leading ten covering roughly 0.07%. Sequencing used CD4+ T cells from PBMCs. Every receptor here comes from a human donor with multiple sclerosis. Both conserved end residues are part of each CDR3. The order of the fields is D gene, V gene, clone size, J gene, CDR3 DNA, CDR3 protein. D genes are given only for firm matches. Clone sizes are given selectively: once, few, many, or a class where the clone is expanded.

d_call: NA
v_call: TRBV9
clone_size: NA
j_call: TRBJ2-3
cdr3_nt: TGTGCCAGCAGCGCGGGGACCTCCACAGATACGCAGTATTTT
cdr3_aa: CASSAGTSTDTQYF

d_call: NA
v_call: TRBV18
clone_size: NA
j_call: TRBJ1-1
cdr3_nt: TGTGCCAGCTCACCATCCGGATCTGGAGGCACTGAAGCTTTCTTT
cdr3_aa: CASSPSGSGGTEAFF

d_call: NA
v_call: TRBV5-6
clone_size: NA
j_call: TRBJ2-7
cdr3_nt: TGTGCCAGCAGCTACACTAGCGAGCAGTACTTC
cdr3_aa: CASSYTSEQYF

d_call: NA
v_call: TRBV6-5
clone_size: few
j_call: TRBJ1-2
cdr3_nt: TGTGCCAGCAGTTACGCGGGGGACTATGGCTACACCTTC
cdr3_aa: CASSYAGDYGYTF

d_call: TRBD1
v_call: TRBV3-1
clone_size: NA
j_call: TRBJ1-2
cdr3_nt: TGTGCCAGCAGCCAAGCCCCAGGGGGAAATCGTGGCTACACCTTC
cdr3_aa: CASSQAPGGNRGYTF

d_call: NA
v_call: TRBV3-1
clone_size: NA
j_call: TRBJ2-7
cdr3_nt: TGTGCCAGCAGCCACCTACGAGAACAGTACTTC
cdr3_aa: CASSHLREQYF

d_call: NA
v_call: TRBV11-2
clone_size: NA
j_call: TRBJ2-6
cdr3_nt: TGTGCCAGCAGAAGAGGGGGGACTGGGGCCAACGTCCTGACTTTC
cdr3_aa: CASRRGGTGANVLTF

d_call: TRBD1
v_call: TRBV19
clone_size: NA
j_call: TRBJ1-2
cdr3_nt: TGTGCCAGTAGTATAGCAGGACAGGATTATGGCTACACCTTC
cdr3_aa: CASSIAGQDYGYTF

d_call: NA
v_call: TRBV6-1
clone_size: once
j_call: TRBJ1-2
cdr3_nt: TGTGCCAGCAGTCCCGAGGCGGCCGATCGCGGCTACACCTTC
cdr3_aa: CASSPEAADRGYTF

d_call: NA
v_call: TRBV3-1
clone_size: NA
j_call: TRBJ1-4
cdr3_nt: TGTGCCAGCAGCCGGACAGTTGGGGGGGAAAAACTGTTTTTT
cdr3_aa: CASSRTVGGEKLFF

d_call: NA
v_call: TRBV19
clone_size: NA
j_call: TRBJ1-1
cdr3_nt: TGTGCCAGTAATCCTGGGGACTCCGGCGCCCCTGAAGCTTTCTTT
cdr3_aa: CASNPGDSGAPEAFF

d_call: NA
v_call: TRBV27
clone_size: NA
j_call: TRBJ2-1
cdr3_nt: TGTGCCAGCAGTTTACGAGGACCGAGCTCCTACAATGAGCAGTTCTTC
cdr3_aa: CASSLRGPSSYNEQFF

d_call: NA
v_call: TRBV6-5
clone_size: NA
j_call: TRBJ1-1
cdr3_nt: TGTGCCAGCAAGGCAGGGGAGTCTGAAGCTTTCTTT
cdr3_aa: CASKAGESEAFF

d_call: NA
v_call: TRBV2
clone_size: NA
j_call: TRBJ1-1
cdr3_nt: TGTGCCAGCAGTTTATCTTGGGGGAACACTGAAGCTTTCTTT
cdr3_aa: CASSLSWGNTEAFF

d_call: NA
v_call: TRBV14
clone_size: NA
j_call: TRBJ2-7
cdr3_nt: TGTGCCAGCACCCAAACCGGGCAGAGCTACGAGCAGTACTTC
cdr3_aa: CASTQTGQSYEQYF

d_call: TRBD1
v_call: TRBV20-1
clone_size: NA
j_call: TRBJ2-7
cdr3_nt: TGCAGTGCCCTCGGCAGGGGGAAGCGGATTGGGGAGCAGTACTTC
cdr3_aa: CSALGRGKRIGEQYF

d_call: NA
v_call: TRBV19
clone_size: NA
j_call: TRBJ2-6
cdr3_nt: TGTGCCAGTAGTGTTACTGGGGCCAACGTCCTGACTTTC
cdr3_aa: CASSVTGANVLTF

d_call: NA
v_call: TRBV30
clone_size: NA
j_call: TRBJ1-3
cdr3_nt: TGTGCCTGGAGTCCACAGGGTCTTGGAAACACCATATATTTT
cdr3_aa: CAWSPQGLGNTIYF

d_call: NA
v_call: TRBV14
clone_size: NA
j_call: TRBJ2-2
cdr3_nt: TGTGCCAGCACTTGGGGGCGGAACGCCGGGGAGCTGTTTTTT
cdr3_aa: CASTWGRNAGELFF

d_call: TRBD1
v_call: TRBV12-5
clone_size: NA
j_call: TRBJ2-2
cdr3_nt: TGTGCTAGTGGTTTGGTACAGGGACAGGGGACCGGGGAGCTGTTTTTT
cdr3_aa: CASGLVQGQGTGELFF

d_call: NA
v_call: TRBV24-1
clone_size: once
j_call: TRBJ2-3
cdr3_nt: TGTGCCACCAGTGATGGAGGCAGTGGCGCAGATACGCAGTATTTT
cdr3_aa: CATSDGGSGADTQYF

d_call: NA
v_call: TRBV29-1
clone_size: NA
j_call: TRBJ1-1
cdr3_nt: TGCAGCGTTGAAAAAGCTCAGGGAATCACTGAAGCTTTCTTT
cdr3_aa: CSVEKAQGITEAFF

d_call: TRBD2
v_call: TRBV5-6
clone_size: NA
j_call: TRBJ2-1
cdr3_nt: TGTGCCAGCAGCTGGACCGGGCCTAGCGGGCACAATGAGCAGTTCTTC
cdr3_aa: CASSWTGPSGHNEQFF

d_call: NA
v_call: TRBV20-1
clone_size: NA
j_call: TRBJ2-3
cdr3_nt: TGCAGTGCTTTTCCGGACGAGTACTCGAGGGGTACGCAGTATTTT
cdr3_aa: CSAFPDEYSRGTQYF

d_call: TRBD2
v_call: TRBV11-2
clone_size: once
j_call: TRBJ2-1
cdr3_nt: TGTGCCAGCAGCCGCACTAGCGGGAGGAGCAATGAGCAGTTCTTC
cdr3_aa: CASSRTSGRSNEQFF

d_call: NA
v_call: TRBV12-3/TRBV12-4
clone_size: NA
j_call: TRBJ1-2
cdr3_nt: TGTGCCAGCAGTCCCGGGACAACCATCTATGGCTACACCTTC
cdr3_aa: CASSPGTTIYGYTF

d_call: NA
v_call: TRBV27
clone_size: NA
j_call: TRBJ2-3
cdr3_nt: TGTGCCACCAACCGGCGCAGTACCCCAGATACGCAGTATTTT
cdr3_aa: CATNRRSTPDTQYF

d_call: NA
v_call: TRBV29-1
clone_size: NA
j_call: TRBJ1-1
cdr3_nt: TGCAGCGTTGCCCCTACAGGGTCTCACACTGAAGCTTTCTTT
cdr3_aa: CSVAPTGSHTEAFF

d_call: NA
v_call: TRBV29-1
clone_size: NA
j_call: TRBJ2-3
cdr3_nt: TGCAGCGTTAAATCGGGGGGCTTGAGGTTCACAGATACGCAGTATTTT
cdr3_aa: CSVKSGGLRFTDTQYF

d_call: NA
v_call: TRBV18
clone_size: NA
j_call: TRBJ2-7
cdr3_nt: TGTGCCAGCTCATTTCGGACCGGAATGAGCTCCTACGAGCAGTACTTC
cdr3_aa: CASSFRTGMSSYEQYF

d_call: TRBD2
v_call: TRBV24-1
clone_size: NA
j_call: TRBJ2-1
cdr3_nt: TGTGCCACCAGTGATAATACCGGGACTAGCGGGATGCCTGTGCAGTTCTTC
cdr3_aa: CATSDNTGTSGMPVQFF

d_call: NA
v_call: TRBV9
clone_size: few
j_call: TRBJ2-2
cdr3_nt: TGTGCCAGCAGCCCAGGCGTCCCGCGGAGCGCCGGGGAGCTGTTTTTT
cdr3_aa: CASSPGVPRSAGELFF

d_call: NA
v_call: TRBV20-1
clone_size: NA
j_call: TRBJ2-5
cdr3_nt: TGCAGTGCTAGAAACCCGGAGGACCCCCATGAGACCCAGTACTTC
cdr3_aa: CSARNPEDPHETQYF

d_call: TRBD1
v_call: TRBV6-4
clone_size: NA
j_call: TRBJ2-3
cdr3_nt: TGTGCCAGCAGTGAGGGCAGGGGGCGTACAGATACGCAGTATTTT
cdr3_aa: CASSEGRGRTDTQYF

d_call: NA
v_call: TRBV5-1
clone_size: NA
j_call: TRBJ1-1
cdr3_nt: TGCGCCAGCAGCTTCAGGCCTGGAGAAGCTTTCTTT
cdr3_aa: CASSFRPGEAFF

d_call: TRBD2
v_call: TRBV19
clone_size: NA
j_call: TRBJ2-3
cdr3_nt: TGTGCCAGTAGTATCCGGGGACTAGCGACAGATACGCAGTATTTT
cdr3_aa: CASSIRGLATDTQYF

d_call: NA
v_call: TRBV20-1
clone_size: NA
j_call: TRBJ1-1
cdr3_nt: TGCAGTGCTAGAGCCCGACAGCGTGAAGCTTTCTTT
cdr3_aa: CSARARQREAFF

d_call: TRBD2
v_call: TRBV5-1
clone_size: NA
j_call: TRBJ2-7
cdr3_nt: TGCGCCAGCAGCACCGGGGGGGGGCCCACGGGTGAGCAGTACTTC
cdr3_aa: CASSTGGGPTGEQYF

d_call: NA
v_call: TRBV29-1
clone_size: NA
j_call: TRBJ2-5
cdr3_nt: TGCAGCGTTGAAGATCGGTCAACAGGGAAGTCCCAGTACTTC
cdr3_aa: CSVEDRSTGKSQYF

d_call: TRBD1
v_call: TRBV6-5
clone_size: NA
j_call: TRBJ1-2
cdr3_nt: TGTGCCAGCAGTTACTTACAGGGGGCCGGGGGCTACACCTTC
cdr3_aa: CASSYLQGAGGYTF

d_call: TRBD2
v_call: TRBV27
clone_size: NA
j_call: TRBJ2-3
cdr3_nt: TGTGCCAGCAGCTGGGGGGGTCGGCGCGCAGATACGCAGTATTTT
cdr3_aa: CASSWGGRRADTQYF

d_call: NA
v_call: TRBV20-1
clone_size: NA
j_call: TRBJ2-2
cdr3_nt: TGCAGTGCTAGACCGGGAGCCGACACCGGGGAGCTGTTTTTT
cdr3_aa: CSARPGADTGELFF

d_call: TRBD1
v_call: TRBV6-1
clone_size: NA
j_call: TRBJ1-1
cdr3_nt: TGTGCCAGCAGGTCTTCCGGGACAGGGGGCACTGAAGCTTTCTTT
cdr3_aa: CASRSSGTGGTEAFF

d_call: NA
v_call: TRBV6-2/TRBV6-3
clone_size: NA
j_call: TRBJ2-3
cdr3_nt: TGTGCCAGCAGGGAGGTAGGAAACACAGATACGCAGTATTTT
cdr3_aa: CASREVGNTDTQYF

d_call: NA
v_call: TRBV7-3
clone_size: NA
j_call: TRBJ2-3
cdr3_nt: TGTGCCAGCAGCTCCAACACAGATACGCAGTATTTT
cdr3_aa: CASSSNTDTQYF

d_call: NA
v_call: TRBV2
clone_size: once
j_call: TRBJ2-7
cdr3_nt: TGTGCCAGCAGACTAGGGGAGTTTTCCTACGAGCAGTACTTC
cdr3_aa: CASRLGEFSYEQYF

d_call: TRBD2
v_call: TRBV30
clone_size: few
j_call: TRBJ2-5
cdr3_nt: TGTGCCTGGACTAGCGGCGGTGAGACCCAGTACTTC
cdr3_aa: CAWTSGGETQYF

d_call: NA
v_call: TRBV18
clone_size: NA
j_call: TRBJ2-5
cdr3_nt: TGTGCCAGCTCATTAGGGCTAGCCCCTGAGACCCAGTACTTC
cdr3_aa: CASSLGLAPETQYF

d_call: TRBD1
v_call: TRBV9
clone_size: NA
j_call: TRBJ1-6
cdr3_nt: TGTGCCAGCAGCGCCGGGACAGACCATTCACCCCTCCACTTT
cdr3_aa: CASSAGTDHSPLHF

d_call: TRBD2
v_call: TRBV9
clone_size: once
j_call: TRBJ2-2
cdr3_nt: TGTGCCAGCAGCGTTGGACTAGCGGGAGTACCGGGCACCGGGGAGCTGTTTTTT
cdr3_aa: CASSVGLAGVPGTGELFF

d_call: NA
v_call: TRBV11-2
clone_size: NA
j_call: TRBJ2-7
cdr3_nt: TGTGCCAGCAGCCCCCACGCCGGGGGACCCTACGAGCAGTACTTC
cdr3_aa: CASSPHAGGPYEQYF

d_call: NA
v_call: TRBV6-2/TRBV6-3
clone_size: NA
j_call: TRBJ2-5
cdr3_nt: TGTGCCAGCAGTTACCCTCATCAAGAGACCCAGTACTTC
cdr3_aa: CASSYPHQETQYF

d_call: TRBD2
v_call: TRBV27
clone_size: once
j_call: TRBJ2-7
cdr3_nt: TGTGCCAGCAGTAGGAAGCGGGGTAGCTTATACGAGCAGTACTTC
cdr3_aa: CASSRKRGSLYEQYF